This section outlines one T cell receptor beta chain sequence together with its context. TCRdb redid the calling of the 5' RACE reads with MiXCR, one entry per CDR3 protein. The repertoire has roughly 240,000 distinct CDR3 sequences, around 32% of them found once; the top ten carry approximately 4.6%. This entry comes from a study of CD8 T cells in ankylosing spondylitis. CDR3 length: 12 residues. Trimming took 10 bases from V and 3 from J; bases not matched to a gene: 3. Germline CDR1 is SGHTA and CDR2 is FQGNSA. The receptor's source is a male donor with ankylosing spondylitis or in good health (not recorded which). The material sequenced was blood, either unsorted or a sorted T cell fraction (not recorded which). V gene TRBV7-2 combines with J gene TRBJ2-5, with TRBD2 matching over 9 bases. This chain's CDR3 is CATQRGEETQYF. CDR3 bases: TGTGCCACCCAGCGGGGGGAAGAGACCCAGTACTTC. Supplemented by reference TRBV7-2 and TRBJ2-5, the full variable domain reads GAGVSQSPSNKVTEKGKDVELRCDPISGHTALYWYRQSLGQGLEFLIYFQGNSAPDKSGLPSDRFSAERTGGSVSTLTIQRTQQEDSAVYLCATQRGEETQYFGPGTRLLVL.